Below, 8 T cell receptor beta chains from the same sample are listed, as sequenced in a study of low-dose radiotherapy and immunotherapy resistance in tumors. cDNA synthesis used a TRAV/TRBV-specific primer set for both chains. Using a constant-region primer together with a V-primer adapter, TCRs were subjected to 20 PCR cycles of amplification. TCRdb re-called the reads through MiXCR, storing one row per CDR3 protein. The table records about 80,000 distinct CDR3 sequences, over 15% of them present only once. Stated time point: after trial treatment. Treatment defined: LDRT plus nivolumab, ipilimumab, low-dose cyclophosphamide and aspirin (RACIN trial). The specimen comprised PBMCs, sampled after low-dose radiotherapy plus immunotherapy. Receptor source: a male donor with prostate cancer.

Only a few counts were recorded for this clonotype. This chain uses TRBV28 with TRBJ2-3; D not resolved. V shed 7 bases and J shed 1 base, with 9 bases lying between them. Per the germline V gene, CDR1 is MDHEN and CDR2 is SYDVKM. The CDR3 has 13 residues. CDR3 DNA sequence: TGTGCCAGCATTGCGGCGGGCACAGATACGCAGTATTTT. Amino acid sequence: CASIAAGTDTQYF.

Many counts were recorded for this clonotype. V usage is TRBV19 and J usage is TRBJ1-5, with D perhaps TRBD1 (6 bases). The germline V gene has CDR1 LNHDA and CDR2 SQIVND (reference sequence). The V end was cut by 11 bases, the J end by 4 bases, with 15 bases between. The CDR3 is made up of 13 amino acids. The CDR3 region is CAGGEQGNQPQHF. The CDR3 DNA reads as TGTGCCGGGGGGGAACAGGGAAATCAGCCCCAGCATTTT.

This clonotype was observed a handful of times. The chain uses TRBV7-9 and TRBJ1-6; D might be TRBD1 (6 bases). The V gene's germline CDR1 is SEHNR and CDR2 FQNEAQ (reference sequence). The V end was cut by 4 bases, the J end by 9 bases, with 13 bases between. The length of the CDR3 is 14 residues. In DNA form, the CDR3 reads TGTGCCAGCAGCTCGGACAGAGAAACTTCACCCCTCCACTTT. Translated, it gives CASSSDRETSPLHF.

The table lists this clonotype with many counts. J is TRBJ2-7 and V is TRBV28, with D unclear. V was clipped by 2 bases and J by 3 bases, with 8 bases between them. This CDR3 is 13 amino acids long. Germline V gene lookup returns CDR1 MDHEN and CDR2 SYDVKM. The CDR3 here is CASSLNQYYEQYF. The CDR3 DNA sequence: TGTGCCAGCAGTTTAAACCAATACTACGAGCAGTACTTC.

The table lists this clonotype with many counts. The gene calls are TRBV28 and TRBJ2-7; 12 bases are a match to TRBD2. This CDR3 spans 16 amino acids. The ends lost 0 bases at V and 0 bases at J; junction bases unmatched: 0. The germline CDR1 and CDR2 sequences are MDHEN and SYDVKM. The chain's CDR3 is CASSLWTSGSSYEQYF. The CDR3 DNA reads TGTGCCAGCAGTTTATGGACTAGCGGGAGCTCCTACGAGCAGTACTTC.

This clonotype was counted many times. The V call is TRBV5-6, the J call TRBJ2-2; D is uncertain. Trimming shortened V by 7 bases and J by 5 bases, and 9 bases separated the two germline ends. Germline assignment: CDR1 SGHDT and CDR2 YYEEEE. The CDR3 has 12 residues. CDR3 DNA sequence: TGTGCCAGCCGCATGTGGACCGGGGAGCTGTTTTTT. It codes for CASRMWTGELFF.

In the case of this clonotype: It is unclear where the CDR3 begins or ends on the DNA, so no DNA is shown, and the CDR3 is as TCRdb lists it. The CDR3 loop is CASSFYICSASRQGEFF. This sequence joins TRBV6-2 or TRBV6-3 and TRBJ2-1; TRBD1, the D gene given by the table, was not confirmed from the DNA. Looked up from germline, CDR1 is MNHEY and CDR2 is SVGEGT. The CDR3 is 17 residues long, ends included.

This clonotype showed up many times. J is TRBJ2-7 and V is TRBV4-1; tentative D call: TRBD1 (6 bases). This CDR3 contains 15 residues. Trimming stripped 1 base from V and 3 bases from J, with 13 bases between. Germline CDR1 reads MGHRA; CDR2 reads YSYEKL. The DNA for the CDR3 is TGCGCCAGCAGCCAAGCGTACAGGGCTATCTACGAGCAGTACTTC. It specifies CASSQAYRAIYEQYF.